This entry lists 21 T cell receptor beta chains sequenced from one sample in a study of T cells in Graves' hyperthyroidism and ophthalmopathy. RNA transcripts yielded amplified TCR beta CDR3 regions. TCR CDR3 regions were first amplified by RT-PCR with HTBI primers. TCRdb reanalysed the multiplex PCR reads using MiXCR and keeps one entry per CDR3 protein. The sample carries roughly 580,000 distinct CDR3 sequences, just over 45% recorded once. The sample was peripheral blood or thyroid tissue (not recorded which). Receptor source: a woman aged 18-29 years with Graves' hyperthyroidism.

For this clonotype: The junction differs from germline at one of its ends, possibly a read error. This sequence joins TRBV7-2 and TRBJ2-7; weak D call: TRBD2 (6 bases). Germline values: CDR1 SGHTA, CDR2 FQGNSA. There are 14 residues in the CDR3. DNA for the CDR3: TGCGCCAGCAGCGAGGAGGGGAAGGCCTACAAGCAGTACTTC. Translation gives CASSEEGKAYKQYF.

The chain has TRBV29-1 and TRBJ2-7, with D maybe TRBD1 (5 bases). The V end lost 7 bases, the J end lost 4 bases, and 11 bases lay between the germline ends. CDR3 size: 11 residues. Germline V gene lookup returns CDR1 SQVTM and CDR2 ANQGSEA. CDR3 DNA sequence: TGCAGCGCGCTTCAGGGTTACGAGCAGTACTTC. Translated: CSALQGYEQYF.

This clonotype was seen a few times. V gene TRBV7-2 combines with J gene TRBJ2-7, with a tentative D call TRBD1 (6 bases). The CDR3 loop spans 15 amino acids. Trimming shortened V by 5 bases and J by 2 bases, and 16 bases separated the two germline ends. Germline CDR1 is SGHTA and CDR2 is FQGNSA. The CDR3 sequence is CASSKGHTDPYEQYF. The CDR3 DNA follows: TGTGCCAGCAGCAAGGGACATACCGACCCCTACGAGCAGTACTTC. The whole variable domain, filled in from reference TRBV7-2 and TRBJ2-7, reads GAGVSQSPSNKVTEKGKDVELRCDPISGHTALYWYRQSLGQGLEFLIYFQGNSAPDKSGLPSDRFSAERTGGSVSTLTIQRTQQEDSAVYLCASSKGHTDPYEQYFGPGTRLTVT.

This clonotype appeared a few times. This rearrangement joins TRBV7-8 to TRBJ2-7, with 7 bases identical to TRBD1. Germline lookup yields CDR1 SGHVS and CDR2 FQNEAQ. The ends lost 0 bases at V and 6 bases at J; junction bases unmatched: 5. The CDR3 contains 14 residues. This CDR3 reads CASSLAEDRREQYF. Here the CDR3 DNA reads TGTGCCAGCAGCTTAGCTGAGGACAGGCGCGAGCAGTACTTC.

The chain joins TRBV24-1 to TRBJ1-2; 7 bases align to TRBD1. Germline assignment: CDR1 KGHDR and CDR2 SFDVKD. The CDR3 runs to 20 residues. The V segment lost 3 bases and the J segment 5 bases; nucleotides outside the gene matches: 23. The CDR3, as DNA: TGTGCCACCAGTGATACCCAAAAGAAGCAAGGGGGCAGTCATTTGTATGGCTACACCTTC. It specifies CATSDTQKKQGGSHLYGYTF.

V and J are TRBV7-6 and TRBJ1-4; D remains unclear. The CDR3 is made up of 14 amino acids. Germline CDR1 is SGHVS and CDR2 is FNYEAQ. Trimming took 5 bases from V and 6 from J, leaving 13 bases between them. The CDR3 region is CASSQGPEDEKLFF. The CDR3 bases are TGTGCCAGCAGCCAAGGTCCAGAGGATGAAAAACTGTTTTTT. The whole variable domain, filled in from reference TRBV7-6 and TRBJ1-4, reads GAGVSQSPRYKVTKRGQDVALRCDPISGHVSLYWYRQALGQGPEFLTYFNYEAQQDKSGLPNDRFSAERPEGSISTLTIQRTEQRDSAMYRCASSQGPEDEKLFFGSGTQLSVL.

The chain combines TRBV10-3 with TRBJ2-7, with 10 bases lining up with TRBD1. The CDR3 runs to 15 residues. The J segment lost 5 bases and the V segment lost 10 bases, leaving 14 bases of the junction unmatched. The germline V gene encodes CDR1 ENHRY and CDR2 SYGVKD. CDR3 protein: CATSDYRDRGHEQYF. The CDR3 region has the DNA TGTGCCACCTCAGACTACCGGGACAGGGGTCACGAGCAGTACTTC.

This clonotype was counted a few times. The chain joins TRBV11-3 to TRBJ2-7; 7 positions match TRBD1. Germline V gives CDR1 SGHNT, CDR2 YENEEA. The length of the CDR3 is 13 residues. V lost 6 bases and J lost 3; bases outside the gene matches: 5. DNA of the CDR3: TGTGCCAGCAGTACAGGGGAAGGCTACGAGCAGTACTTC. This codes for CASSTGEGYEQYF.

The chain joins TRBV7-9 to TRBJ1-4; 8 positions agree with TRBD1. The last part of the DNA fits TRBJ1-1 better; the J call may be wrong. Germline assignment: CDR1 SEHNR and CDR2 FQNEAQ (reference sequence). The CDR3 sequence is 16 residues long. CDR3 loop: CASSQVLYRGWAEAFF. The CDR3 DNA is TGTGCCAGCAGCCAGGTCCTCTACAGGGGGTGGGCTGAAGCTTTCTTT.

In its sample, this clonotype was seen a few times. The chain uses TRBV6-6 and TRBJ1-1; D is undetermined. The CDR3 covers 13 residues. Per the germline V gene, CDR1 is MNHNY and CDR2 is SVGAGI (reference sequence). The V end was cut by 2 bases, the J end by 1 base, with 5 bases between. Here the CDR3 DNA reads TGTGCCAGCAGTTACGAAAAGAACACTGAAGCTTTCTTT. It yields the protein CASSYEKNTEAFF.

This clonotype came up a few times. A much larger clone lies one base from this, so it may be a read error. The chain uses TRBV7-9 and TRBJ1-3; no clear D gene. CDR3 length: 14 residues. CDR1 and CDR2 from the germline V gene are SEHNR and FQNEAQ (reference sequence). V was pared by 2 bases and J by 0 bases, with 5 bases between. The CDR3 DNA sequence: TGTGCCAGCAGCTTAAAGGGCTCTGGAAACACCATATATTTT. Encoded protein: CASSLKGSGNTIYF. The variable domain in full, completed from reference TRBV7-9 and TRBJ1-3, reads DTGVSQNPRHKITKRGQNVTFRCDPISEHNRLYWYRQTLGQGPEFLTYFQNEAQLEKSRLLSDRFSAERPKGSFSTLEIQRTEQGDSAMYLCASSLKGSGNTIYFGEGSWLTVV.

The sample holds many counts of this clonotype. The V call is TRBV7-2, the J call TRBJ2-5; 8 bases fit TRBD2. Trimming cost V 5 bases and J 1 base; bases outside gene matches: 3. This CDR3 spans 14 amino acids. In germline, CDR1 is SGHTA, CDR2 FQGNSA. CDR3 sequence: CASSSSGIQETQYF. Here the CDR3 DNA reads TGTGCCAGCAGCAGTAGCGGGATCCAAGAGACCCAGTACTTC.

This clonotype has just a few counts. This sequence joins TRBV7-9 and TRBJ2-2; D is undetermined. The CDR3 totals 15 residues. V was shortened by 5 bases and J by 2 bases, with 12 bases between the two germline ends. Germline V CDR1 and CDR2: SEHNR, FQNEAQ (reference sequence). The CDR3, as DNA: TGTGCCAGCAGCCAAGTTGGCGGTAACACCGGGGAGCTGTTTTTT. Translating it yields CASSQVGGNTGELFF.

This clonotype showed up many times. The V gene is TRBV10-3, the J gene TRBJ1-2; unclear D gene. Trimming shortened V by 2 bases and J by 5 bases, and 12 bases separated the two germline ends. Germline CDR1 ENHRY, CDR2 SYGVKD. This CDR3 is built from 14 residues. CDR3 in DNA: TGTGCCATCAGTGAGGAGGGTCGGCCGTATGGCTACACCTTC. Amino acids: CAISEEGRPYGYTF.

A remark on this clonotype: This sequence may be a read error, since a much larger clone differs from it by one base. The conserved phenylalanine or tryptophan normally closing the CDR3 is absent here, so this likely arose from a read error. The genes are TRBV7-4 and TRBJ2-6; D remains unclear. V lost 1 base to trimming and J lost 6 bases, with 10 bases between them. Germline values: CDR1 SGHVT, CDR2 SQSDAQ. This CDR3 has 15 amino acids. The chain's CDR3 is CASSLVGAEANVLTS. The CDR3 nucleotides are TGTGCCAGCAGCTTAGTCGGCGCGGAGGCCAACGTCCTGACTTCC.

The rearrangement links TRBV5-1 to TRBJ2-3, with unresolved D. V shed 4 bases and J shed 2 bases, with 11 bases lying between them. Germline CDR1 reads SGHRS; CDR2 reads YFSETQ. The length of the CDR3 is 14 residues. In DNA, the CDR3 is TGCGCCAGCAGCCTGGTGAACCCCACAGATACGCAGTATTTT. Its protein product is CASSLVNPTDTQYF. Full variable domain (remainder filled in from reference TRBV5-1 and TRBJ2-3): KAGVTQTPRYLIKTRGQQVTLSCSPISGHRSVSWYQQTPGQGLQFLFEYFSETQRNKGNFPGRFSGRQFSNSRSEMNVSTLELGDSALYLCASSLVNPTDTQYFGPGTRLTVL.

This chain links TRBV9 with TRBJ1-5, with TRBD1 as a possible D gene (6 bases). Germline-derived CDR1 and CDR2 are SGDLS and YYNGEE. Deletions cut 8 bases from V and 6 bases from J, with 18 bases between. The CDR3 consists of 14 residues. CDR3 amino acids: CASAGGGPGQPQHF. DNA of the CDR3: TGTGCCAGTGCGGGGGGGGGGCCGGGTCAGCCCCAGCATTTT.

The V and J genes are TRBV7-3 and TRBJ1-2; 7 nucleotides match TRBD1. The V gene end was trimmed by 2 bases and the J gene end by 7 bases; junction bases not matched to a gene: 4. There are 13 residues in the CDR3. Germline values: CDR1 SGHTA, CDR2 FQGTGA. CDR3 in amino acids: CASSLQGVSGYTF. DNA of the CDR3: TGTGCCAGCAGCTTACAGGGGGTTTCTGGCTACACCTTC. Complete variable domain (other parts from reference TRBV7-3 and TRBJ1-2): GAGVSQTPSNKVTEKGKYVELRCDPISGHTALYWYRQSLGQGPEFLIYFQGTGAADDSGLPNDRFFAVRPEGSVSTLKIQRTERGDSAVYLCASSLQGVSGYTFGSGTRLTVV.

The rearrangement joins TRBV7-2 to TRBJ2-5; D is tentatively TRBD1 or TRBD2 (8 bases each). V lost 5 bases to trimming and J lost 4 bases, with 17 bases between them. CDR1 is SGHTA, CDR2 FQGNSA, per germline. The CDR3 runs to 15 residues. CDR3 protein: CASSGRGLAGETQYF. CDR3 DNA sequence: TGTGCCAGCAGCGGCAGGGGGCTAGCGGGAGAGACCCAGTACTTC.

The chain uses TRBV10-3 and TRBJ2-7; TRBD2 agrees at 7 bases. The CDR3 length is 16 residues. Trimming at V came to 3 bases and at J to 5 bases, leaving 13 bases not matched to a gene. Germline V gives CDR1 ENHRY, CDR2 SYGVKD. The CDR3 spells CAISDSGTGRVHEQYF. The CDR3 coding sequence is TGTGCCATCAGTGACTCGGGCACGGGGAGGGTCCACGAGCAGTACTTC.

CDR3 loop: CASTQWNTEAFF. The CDR3 region has the DNA TGCGCCAGCACACAGTGGAACACTGAAGCTTTCTTT. J is TRBJ1-1 and V is TRBV10-1; no clear D. V lost 7 bases and J lost 1, with 7 bases in between. Germline V gives CDR1 WNHNN, CDR2 SYGVQD (reference sequence). The CDR3 length is 12 residues.